The 32 T cell receptor beta chains presented below share a single source sample, sequenced in a study of blood T cell repertoires in COVID-19. Clones were read by immunoSEQ multiplex PCR, and TCRdb kept only the in-frame ones, dropping some. The top ten hold 1.5% to 2% of the sample, which has roughly 200,000 clones, roughly 90% seen once. The specimen was peripheral blood. These receptors originate from a man younger than 35 with active or convalescent COVID-19.

The chain recombines TRBV11-2 with TRBJ1-1; possible D gene TRBD1, 6 bases. V dropped 6 bases and J dropped 4 bases, with 15 bases sitting between them. The CDR3 consists of 14 residues. Germline loops: CDR1 SGHAT, CDR2 FQNNGV. CDR3 nucleotide sequence: TGTGCCAGCAGACTCTATACAGGGATCACTGAAGCTTTCTTT. Encoded protein: CASRLYTGITEAFF.

The rearrangement joins TRBV21-1 to TRBJ1-6; the D call in the table, TRBD1, was not verified against the DNA. TRBV21-1 is a pseudogene segment. The CDR3 is made up of 14 amino acids. Here the CDR3 reads CASSKDCRHSPLHF. CDR3 DNA sequence: TGTGCCAGCAGCAAAGATTGCAGGCATTCACCCCTCCACTTT.

The chain couples TRBV3-1 (or the pseudogene TRBV3-2) to TRBJ1-2; D call uncertain. With 3 bases removed from V and 0 bases from J, the gap between germline ends came to 17 bases. The CDR3 covers 17 residues. Germline CDR1 reads LGHDT; CDR2 reads YNNKEL (reference sequence). The DNA for the CDR3 is TGTGCCAGCAGCCACCCCGTAGAGGCCCCTACTAACTATGGCTACACCTTC. Protein: CASSHPVEAPTNYGYTF.

V is TRBV2 and J is TRBJ2-7; 7 positions agree with TRBD2. The germline V gene encodes CDR1 SNHLY and CDR2 FYNNEI. V gave up 6 bases and J gave up 5 bases; unmatched junction bases: 10. CDR3 length equals 14 residues. As DNA, the CDR3 is TGTGCCAGCAGCATGCACTTAAGCGGGGACGAGCAGTACTTC. Its translation: CASSMHLSGDEQYF.

CDR3 residues: CASTRTAFTDTQYF. CDR3 nucleotide sequence: TGTGCCAGTACCCGGACAGCCTTCACAGATACGCAGTATTTT. This rearrangement joins TRBV19 to TRBJ2-3; possible D gene TRBD1, 6 bases. The CDR3 totals 14 residues. The germline V gene encodes CDR1 LNHDA and CDR2 SQIVND (reference sequence). Trimming cost V 7 bases and J 2 bases, with 13 bases left between them. Full variable domain (missing parts from reference TRBV19 and TRBJ2-3): DGGITQSPKYLFRKEGQNVTLSCEQNLNHDAMYWYRQDPGQGLRLIYYSQIVNDFQKGDIAEGYSVSREKKESFPLTVTSAQKNPTAFYLCASTRTAFTDTQYFGPGTRLTVL.

The chain links TRBV2 to TRBJ2-2, with 9 bases fitting TRBD1. CDR1 SNHLY and CDR2 FYNNEI come from the germline V gene. The CDR3 consists of 15 residues. The J segment lost 3 bases and the V segment lost 6 bases, leaving 5 bases of the junction unmatched. The CDR3 bases are TGTGCCAGCAGGGCCGGGACAGGGCACACCGGGGAGCTGTTTTTT. Translating it yields CASRAGTGHTGELFF.

The CDR3 is CASSQGRGVQPQHF. Written as DNA, the CDR3 is TGTGCCAGCAGCCAAGGGCGAGGTGTTCAGCCCCAGCATTTT. J is TRBJ1-5 and V is TRBV3-1 (or the pseudogene TRBV3-2); D unresolved. This CDR3 contains 14 residues. Trimming cost V 1 base and J 6 bases, with 10 bases left between them. Germline CDR1 and CDR2: LGHDT and YNNKEL (reference sequence).

The chain uses TRBV7-9 and TRBJ2-1; possible D gene TRBD1, 5 bases. The length of the CDR3 is 15 residues. V was cut by 1 base and J by 7 bases, with 14 bases left in between. Germline V CDR1 and CDR2: SEHNR, FQNEAQ (reference sequence). The CDR3 bases are TGTGCCAGCAGCTTAGGCAGGGTTGGAAAAAATGAGCAGTTCTTC. It codes for CASSLGRVGKNEQFF.

The chain has TRBV15 and TRBJ1-6; D gene uncertain. Germline V gene data show CDR1 as LNHNV and CDR2 as YYDKDF (reference sequence). V dropped 0 bases and J dropped 7 bases, with 7 bases sitting between them. This CDR3 is built from 14 residues. For the CDR3, the DNA is TGTGCCACCAGCAGAGATCCCGGGAATTCACCCCTCCACTTT. This codes for CATSRDPGNSPLHF.

The rearrangement joins TRBV7-9 to TRBJ1-3, with D possibly TRBD1 on 6 matching bases. This CDR3 comprises 14 residues. Germline V CDR1 and CDR2: SEHNR, FQNEAQ (reference sequence). V lost 4 bases and J lost 4, with 11 bases in between. CDR3: CASSYREGGNTIYF. The CDR3 DNA sequence: TGTGCCAGCAGCTACAGGGAGGGGGGAAACACCATATATTTT.

V and J are TRBV2 and TRBJ1-6; the match to TRBD1 covers 7 bases. CDR3 length equals 15 residues. The V gene's germline CDR1 is SNHLY and CDR2 FYNNEI. V dropped 6 bases and J dropped 7; count of bases not matched to a gene: 9. CDR3 region: CASSLLGTENSPLHF. The CDR3 bases are TGTGCCAGCAGCCTCCTCGGGACAGAGAATTCACCCCTCCACTTT. The whole variable domain, remainder taken from reference TRBV2 and TRBJ1-6, is EPEVTQTPSHQVTQMGQEVILRCVPISNHLYFYWYRQILGQKVEFLVSFYNNEISEKSEIFDDQFSVERPDGSNFTLKIRSTKLEDSAMYFCASSLLGTENSPLHFGNGTRLTVT.

The V gene is TRBV5-4, the J gene TRBJ1-4; D is perhaps TRBD1 (5 bases). The V gene lost 2 bases and the J gene lost 8 bases, with 10 bases spanning the gap. This CDR3 comprises 13 residues. Germline V gene lookup returns CDR1 SGHNT and CDR2 YYREEE (reference sequence). In nucleotides, the CDR3 is TGTGCCAGCAGCTTCGACAGAAGAGAAAAACTGTTTTTT. Amino acid sequence: CASSFDRREKLFF.

The J gene is TRBJ1-2, the V gene TRBV5-1, with D uncertain. The CDR3 contains 13 residues. Trimming removed 3 bases from V and 2 bases from J, with 8 bases in between. Germline CDR1 is SGHRS and CDR2 is YFSETQ. This CDR3 reads CASSYAKNYGYTF. In nucleotides, the CDR3 is TGCGCCAGCAGCTACGCGAAAAACTATGGCTACACCTTC.

J is TRBJ1-1 and V is TRBV18; D remains unclear. Germline V gene sequence: CDR1 KGHSH, CDR2 LQKENI. The CDR3 is 14 amino acids. V lost 2 bases and J 1 base, leaving 8 bases between the germline ends. The CDR3 region is CASSPTPGNTEAFF. CDR3 in DNA: TGTGCCAGCTCACCAACACCGGGGAACACTGAAGCTTTCTTT.

The chain employs TRBV7-8 and TRBJ2-1, with TRBD2 matching 8 bases. The CDR3 is 16 residues long. Germline CDR1 SGHVS, CDR2 FQNEAQ. The junction had 8 bases not matched to a gene; V was cut back by 6 bases and J by 1 base. The CDR3 region has the DNA TGTGCCAGCAGTCTAGAAGCGGGAGTTTCCTACAATGAGCAGTTCTTC. It encodes CASSLEAGVSYNEQFF.

This clone was seen once. This chain links TRBV5-6 with TRBJ2-5; D not certain. This CDR3 has 14 amino acids. V was pared by 2 bases and J by 4 bases, with 12 bases between. Germline CDR1 and CDR2: SGHDT and YYEEEE. CDR3 amino acids: CASSFIHGGETQYF. The CDR3 DNA reads as TGTGCCAGCAGCTTCATTCACGGTGGAGAGACCCAGTACTTC.

This clone was found once. In DNA form, the CDR3 reads TGTGCCAGCAGTTTGGGGTTCGGACTAGCGGCCACAGATACGCAGTATTTT. Amino acid sequence: CASSLGFGLAATDTQYF. The rearrangement links TRBV27 to TRBJ2-3; 10 positions match TRBD2. V lost 3 bases, J lost 2 bases, and 8 bases stayed unmatched. The CDR3 runs to 17 residues. Germline V gene sequence: CDR1 MNHEY, CDR2 SMNVEV (reference sequence).

The rearrangement uses TRBV2 and TRBJ2-2; D may be TRBD2 (6 bases). Germline V lookup: CDR1 SNHLY, CDR2 FYNNEI. V shed 6 bases and J shed 8 bases, with 13 bases lying between them. The CDR3 runs 13 residues. The CDR3 DNA follows: TGTGCCAGCAGGGACTACCTCGTGGGGGAGCTGTTTTTT. Protein product: CASRDYLVGELFF.

V gene TRBV19 combines with J gene TRBJ1-5; the D gene is possibly TRBD1 (6 bases). CDR1 is LNHDA, CDR2 SQIVND, per germline (reference sequence). Deletions cut 6 bases from V and 3 bases from J, with 21 bases between. This CDR3 is built from 17 residues. CDR3 in DNA: TGTGCCAGTAGCATGCGCCGAGAGGACAGAGACAATCAGCCCCAGCATTTT. Protein sequence: CASSMRREDRDNQPQHF.

The V and J genes are TRBV10-3 and TRBJ2-1; 7 positions agree with TRBD2. With 2 bases clipped from V and 5 bases from J, the junction kept 12 bases outside the gene matches. CDR3 length equals 17 residues. The germline CDR1 and CDR2 sequences are ENHRY and SYGVKD. This chain's CDR3 is CAISEGLGEGLDNEQFF. Written as DNA, the CDR3 is TGTGCCATCAGTGAGGGTCTCGGGGAGGGCCTAGACAATGAGCAGTTCTTC.

V and J are TRBV5-1 and TRBJ1-4, with D possibly TRBD1 on 6 matching bases. Between the trimmed V and J ends, which lost 4 bases and 2 bases, there was a span of 9 bases. The germline gives CDR1 SGHRS, CDR2 YFSETQ. The CDR3 has 14 amino acids. CDR3 in amino acids: CASSPTGTNEKLFF. The CDR3 region has the DNA TGCGCCAGCAGCCCGACAGGTACTAATGAAAAACTGTTTTTT.

CDR3: CASTPWREGENIQYF. CDR3 coding DNA: TGTGCCAGCACCCCCTGGCGGGAGGGAGAAAACATTCAGTACTTC. The rearrangement uses TRBV28 and TRBJ2-4, with 9 bases fitting TRBD2. This CDR3 has 15 residues. J was trimmed by 5 bases and V by 7 bases; bases with no gene match: 9. Germline CDR1 is MDHEN and CDR2 is SYDVKM. The whole variable domain, remainder taken from reference TRBV28 and TRBJ2-4, is DVKVTQSSRYLVKRTGEKVFLECVQDMDHENMFWYRQDPGLGLRLIYFSYDVKMKEKGDIPEGYSVSREKKERFSLILESASTNQTSMYLCASTPWREGENIQYFGAGTRLSVL.

This clone has just one count. The chain has TRBV5-6 and TRBJ1-2; 7 positions agree with TRBD1. CDR3 length equals 18 residues. The trim removed 0 bases at V and 9 bases at J, leaving 20 bases unmatched. Germline values: CDR1 SGHDT, CDR2 YYEEEE. The CDR3 region has the DNA TGTGCCAGCAGCTTGGTTGGCAGGGGGTTCACAGGGGAGTACAGCTACACCTTC. Translated, it gives CASSLVGRGFTGEYSYTF.

A single count supports this clone. The chain links TRBV19 to TRBJ2-1, with a weak D call TRBD1 (6 bases). The CDR3 spans 13 residues. V was cut by 6 bases and J by 5 bases, with 11 bases left in between. The germline gives CDR1 LNHDA, CDR2 SQIVND (reference sequence). CDR3 protein: CASRQGLHNEQFF. The CDR3 DNA follows: TGTGCCAGTAGACAGGGTTTACACAATGAGCAGTTCTTC.

The chain links TRBV7-9 to TRBJ1-2; D is unclear. The CDR3 runs 13 residues. V was trimmed by 3 bases and J by 3 bases, leaving 8 bases between them. The germline V gene encodes CDR1 SEHNR and CDR2 FQNEAQ (reference sequence). The CDR3 region has the DNA TGTGCCAGCAGCTTTTATCAGGACTATGGCTACACCTTC. Protein product: CASSFYQDYGYTF.

This chain uses TRBV21-1 with TRBJ2-7; the table gives TRBD1 as D, unverified against the DNA. TRBV21-1 represents a pseudogene. The CDR3 has 14 amino acids. The CDR3: CASSRRTGGGEQYF. CDR3 sequence (DNA): TGTGCCAGCAGCAGAAGAACAGGGGGCGGCGAGCAGTACTTC.

J is TRBJ1-1 and V is TRBV18, with D maybe TRBD1 (6 bases). V shed 3 bases and J shed 3 bases, with 14 bases lying between them. The CDR3 is 15 residues long. Germline assignment: CDR1 KGHSH and CDR2 LQKENI. CDR3 sequence (DNA): TGTGCCAGCTCACCTTCGTCAGGGGATGACACTGAAGCTTTCTTT. Translating it yields CASSPSSGDDTEAFF.

The chain is built from TRBV5-1 and TRBJ1-3; D is unresolved. In germline, CDR1 is SGHRS, CDR2 YFSETQ. The V end was cut by 0 bases, the J end by 0 bases, with 19 bases between. CDR3 length: 19 amino acids. The CDR3: CASSLERYTYKTSGNTIYF. The CDR3 region has the DNA TGCGCCAGCAGCTTGGAACGATATACCTATAAAACCTCTGGAAACACCATATATTTT.

The table lists this clone with a count of one. The CDR3 sequence is CASSTTPGQGSSYEQYF. CDR3 DNA sequence: TGTGCCAGCAGCACAACACCTGGACAGGGGTCCTCCTACGAGCAGTACTTC. The V and J genes are TRBV7-9 and TRBJ2-7, with 9 bases fitting TRBD1. Germline CDR1 is SEHNR and CDR2 is FQNEAQ (reference sequence). V dropped 5 bases and J dropped 0; count of bases not matched to a gene: 11. The CDR3 is 17 residues long.

This chain connects TRBV19 to TRBJ1-1; possible D gene TRBD1, 5 bases. Per germline, CDR1 LNHDA and CDR2 SQIVND (reference sequence). CDR3 length: 14 amino acids. V lost 7 bases to trimming and J lost 1 base, with 13 bases between them. CDR3 nucleotides: TGTGCCAGTAATTCCAGGGAGGGGAACACTGAAGCTTTCTTT. Its translation is CASNSREGNTEAFF.

This clone was found many times. This rearrangement joins TRBV4-2 to TRBJ2-7; the D is unclear. The CDR3 covers 15 residues. V lost 4 bases, J lost 4 bases, and 17 bases lay in between. Germline V gene sequence: CDR1 LGHNA, CDR2 YNFKEQ. The CDR3 DNA reads as TGTGCCAGCAGCCGAGTACTGGATCAGGTGTACGAGCAGTACTTC. Translated, it gives CASSRVLDQVYEQYF.

The genes are TRBV6-4 and TRBJ2-2; TRBD1 agrees at 8 bases. The V segment lost 6 bases and the J segment 6 bases; nucleotides outside the gene matches: 3. CDR1 MRHNA and CDR2 SNTAGT come from the germline V gene. The CDR3 spans 13 residues. This CDR3 is CASRMDRAGELFF. In DNA form, the CDR3 reads TGTGCCAGCAGAATGGACAGGGCCGGGGAGCTGTTTTTT.